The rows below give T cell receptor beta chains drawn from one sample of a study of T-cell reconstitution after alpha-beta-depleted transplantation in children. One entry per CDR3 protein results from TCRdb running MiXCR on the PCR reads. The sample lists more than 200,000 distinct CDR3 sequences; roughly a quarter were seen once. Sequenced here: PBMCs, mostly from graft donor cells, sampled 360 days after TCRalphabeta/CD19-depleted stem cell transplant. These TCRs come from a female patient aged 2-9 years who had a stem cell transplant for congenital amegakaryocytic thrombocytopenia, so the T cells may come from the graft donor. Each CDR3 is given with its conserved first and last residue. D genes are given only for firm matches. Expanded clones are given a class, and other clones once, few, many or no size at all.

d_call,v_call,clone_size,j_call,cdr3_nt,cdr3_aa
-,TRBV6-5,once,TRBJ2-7,TGTGCCAGCAGTTACCTGGGGGGACACGAGCAGTACTTC,CASSYLGGHEQYF
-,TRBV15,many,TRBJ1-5,TGTGCCACCAGCAGACCAAACGGGGCTCAGCCCCAGCATTTT,CATSRPNGAQPQHF
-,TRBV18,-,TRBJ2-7,TGTGCCAGCTCACTCTATGGCCGGGACACAGTACGCGAGCAGTACTTC,CASSLYGRDTVREQYF
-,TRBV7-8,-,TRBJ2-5,TGTGCCAGCAGCCCGGGGGATCTGGAGACCCAGTACTTC,CASSPGDLETQYF
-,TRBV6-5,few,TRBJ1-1,TGTGCCAGCAGTTACGCGCCAGGGGCTGGGAACACTGAAGCTTTCTTT,CASSYAPGAGNTEAFF
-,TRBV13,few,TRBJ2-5,TGTGCCAGCAGCTTAGAATACGGGGAGACCCAGTACTTC,CASSLEYGETQYF
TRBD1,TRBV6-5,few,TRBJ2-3,TGTGCCAGCAGTTACACTCGAGGACAGGGGGCCATAGATACGCAGTATTTT,CASSYTRGQGAIDTQYF
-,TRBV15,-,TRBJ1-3,TGTGCCACCAGCAGACGAGACGGGGGAAACACCATATATTTT,CATSRRDGGNTIYF
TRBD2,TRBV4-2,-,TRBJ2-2,TGTGCCAGCAGCCAAGATGGGAGCGGGAGGGGCGGGGAGCTGTTTTTT,CASSQDGSGRGGELFF
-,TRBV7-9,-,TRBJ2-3,TGTGCCAGTACGGAACCGGGGTTATCCACAGATACGCAGTATTTT,CASTEPGLSTDTQYF
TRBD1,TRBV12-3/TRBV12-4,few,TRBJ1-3,TGTGCCAGCAGTACTTTACAGGGGGCTGGAAACACCATATATTTT,CASSTLQGAGNTIYF
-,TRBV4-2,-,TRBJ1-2,TGTGCCAGCAGCAGAATGGGCGACAACTATGGCTACACCTTC,CASSRMGDNYGYTF
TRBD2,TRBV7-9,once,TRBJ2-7,TGTGCCAGCAGCTCCGCCAAGACTAGCGTGAGCTCCTACGAGCAGTACTTC,CASSSAKTSVSSYEQYF
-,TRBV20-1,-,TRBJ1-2,TGCAGTGTTGTGGTGAAGTATGGCTACACCTTC,CSVVVKYGYTF
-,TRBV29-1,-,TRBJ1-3,TGCAGCGCACGCCCGGGGGGCTCTGGAAACACCATATATTTT,CSARPGGSGNTIYF
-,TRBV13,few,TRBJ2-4,TGTGCCAGCAGCCCTCCGCGGACACTCCCAAACATTCAGTACTTC,CASSPPRTLPNIQYF
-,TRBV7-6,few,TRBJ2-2,TGTGCCAGCAGCTCAACAACAACGGGGGCCGGGGAGCTGTTTTTT,CASSSTTTGAGELFF
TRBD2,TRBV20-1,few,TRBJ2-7,TGCAGTGCTAGTGGACTAGCGGGAGCTAGCGAGCAGTACTTC,CSASGLAGASEQYF
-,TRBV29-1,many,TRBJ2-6,TGCAGCGTTGAAGATCTTGATGGGGCCAACGTCCTGACTTTC,CSVEDLDGANVLTF
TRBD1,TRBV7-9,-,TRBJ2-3,TGTGCCAGCAGCCCCAAGGGACAGCATCCAGATACGCAGTATTTT,CASSPKGQHPDTQYF
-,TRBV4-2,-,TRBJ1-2,TGTGCCAGCAGCCAAGATATTAGGGACGGAAGAGGACCCCCTCTTGGCTACACCTTC,CASSQDIRDGRGPPLGYTF
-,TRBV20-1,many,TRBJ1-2,TGCAGTGCGGGGAGTTCCTATGGCTACACCTTC,CSAGSSYGYTF
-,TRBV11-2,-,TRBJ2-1,TGTGCCAGCAGCTTGTTAAGGGTCGATGAGCAGTTCTTC,CASSLLRVDEQFF
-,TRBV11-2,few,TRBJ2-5,TGTGCCAGCAGCCCAGGACTTAACGAAGAGACCCAGTACTTC,CASSPGLNEETQYF
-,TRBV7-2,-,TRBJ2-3,TGTGCCAGCAGCTTAATTCCAGGGCCAGATACGCAGTATTTT,CASSLIPGPDTQYF
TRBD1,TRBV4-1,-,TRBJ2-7,TGCGGCAGCAGCTCCCCGGGGGACAGGGTCTTGGAGCAGTACTTC,CGSSSPGDRVLEQYF
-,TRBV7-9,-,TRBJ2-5,TGTGCCAGCAGCTTAGCCTTGACAGCCGAGACCCAGTACTTC,CASSLALTAETQYF
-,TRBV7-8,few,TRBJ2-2,TGTGCCAGCAGAGCCCGACAGAATTGGAACACCGGGGAGCTGTTTTTT,CASRARQNWNTGELFF
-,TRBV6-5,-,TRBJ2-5,TGTGCCAGCAGTTACTCTGGCAGGAACCAAGAGACCCAGTACTTC,CASSYSGRNQETQYF
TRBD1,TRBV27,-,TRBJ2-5,TGTGCCAGCAGTTTCTCGGCAGGGGGCTCGGGGGAGACCCAGTACTTC,CASSFSAGGSGETQYF
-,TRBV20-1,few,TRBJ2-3,TGCAGTCTGTTGAGGGTTTCCGCATATACGCAGTATTTT,CSLLRVSAYTQYF
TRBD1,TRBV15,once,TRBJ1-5,TGTGCCACCAGCTCGCGACAGGGCCATCAGCCCCAGCATTTT,CATSSRQGHQPQHF
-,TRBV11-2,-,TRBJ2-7,TGTGCCAGCAGCTTAGGTGGGGGTCGCTACGAGCAGTACTTC,CASSLGGGRYEQYF